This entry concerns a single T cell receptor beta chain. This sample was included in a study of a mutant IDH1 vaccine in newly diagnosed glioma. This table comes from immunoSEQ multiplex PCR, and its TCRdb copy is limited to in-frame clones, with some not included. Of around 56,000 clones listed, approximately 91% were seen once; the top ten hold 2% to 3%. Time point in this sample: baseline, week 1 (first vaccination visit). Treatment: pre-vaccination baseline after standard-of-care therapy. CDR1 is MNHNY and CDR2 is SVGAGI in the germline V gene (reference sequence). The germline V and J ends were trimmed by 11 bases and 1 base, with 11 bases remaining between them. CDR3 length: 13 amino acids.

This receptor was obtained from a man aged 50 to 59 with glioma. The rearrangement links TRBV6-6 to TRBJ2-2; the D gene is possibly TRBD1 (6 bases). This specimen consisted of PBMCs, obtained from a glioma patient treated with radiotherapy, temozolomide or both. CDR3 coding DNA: TGTGCCGGAACGGGACAGAACACCGGGGAGCTGTTTTTT. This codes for CAGTGQNTGELFF.